A selection of T cell receptor beta chains follows, all from one sample in a study of shared clonotypes between healthy human individuals. Only in-frame clones appear in the TCRdb table, and some are missing; sequencing was by immunoSEQ multiplex PCR. The table lists about 990,000 clones, approximately 80% of them singletons, with around 0.6% in the top ten. Input material: memory CD4+ T cells from PBMCs. The receptors derive from a man aged 18-30 years in good health. Some clones in this sample may be carry-over from other donors' samples. The CDR3 runs from the conserved cysteine through the conserved F or W.

j_call v_call cdr3_aa
TRBJ2-1 TRBV4-2 CASSQDRGSGEQFF
TRBJ2-3 TRBV27 CASSPGTLSTDTQYF
TRBJ1-3 TRBV15 CATSRTTGSGNTIYF
TRBJ2-3 TRBV5-4 CASSTGTIITSTDTQYF
TRBJ2-7 TRBV5-1 CASSPARGRVGEQYF
TRBJ2-2 TRBV7-7 CASSRRETGELFF
TRBJ1-2 TRBV28 CASIRPSSGYGYTF
TRBJ1-2 TRBV6-5 CASSPRGGRLYGYTF
TRBJ2-7 TRBV2 CASSQAGEPYEQYF
TRBJ2-5 TRBV7-2 CASSSRQDREKETQYF
TRBJ2-1 TRBV11-3 CASSLTSWNEQFF
TRBJ1-4 TRBV27 CASRWDSVTNEKLFF
TRBJ2-3 TRBV9 CASSSRQGGTDTQYF
TRBJ1-5 TRBV10-2 CASTDRANQPQHF
TRBJ1-1 TRBV7-9 CASSQGDRPNTEAFF
TRBJ1-5 TRBV27 CASSLKGQGANFGNQPQHF
TRBJ1-5 TRBV18 CASSPGTGLQPQHF
TRBJ2-7 TRBV2 CASSSGTGGGEQYF
TRBJ2-7 TRBV28 CASSLGTRTGDSSYEQYF
TRBJ2-3 TRBV11-3 CASSQRADTQYF
TRBJ1-1 TRBV5-8 CASSQDADRVNTEAFF
TRBJ2-6 TRBV7-8 CASSLVWGTGANVLTF
TRBJ2-1 TRBV7-2 CASNHRTGVNYNEQFF
TRBJ2-5 TRBV10-3 CAISGPGGQGKETQYF
TRBJ2-1 TRBV11-3 CASSFRASGYNEQFF
TRBJ2-7 TRBV18 CASSRGQGDEQYF
- TRBV6-1 CASSEGDRDSYEQYF
TRBJ1-1 TRBV11-3 CASSHQRNTEAFF
TRBJ1-1 TRBV6-5 CASLKEGRTEAFF
TRBJ1-2 TRBV28 CASSFTFGQGINGYTF
TRBJ1-3 TRBV5-1 CASSLAPGSGNTIYF
TRBJ1-2 TRBV19 CASSRQGGSGYTF
TRBJ1-3 TRBV5-1 CASSEGANSGNTIYF
TRBJ1-5 TRBV5-1 CASSPSTASNQPQHF
TRBJ1-4 TRBV29-1 CSVQGGPNEKLFF
TRBJ2-6 TRBV7-9 CASSRSKDSGANVLTF
TRBJ2-7 TRBV7-9 CASSSSSSYEQYF
TRBJ1-2 TRBV11-1 CASSPDRTQGYTF
TRBJ1-5 TRBV5-1 CASSLGTGNQPQHF
TRBJ2-3 TRBV5-1 CASSPGNVRDTQYF
TRBJ2-1 TRBV7-8 CASSPQTGDNEQFF
TRBJ2-5 TRBV4-1 CASSQGLVDSGETQYF
TRBJ1-2 TRBV2 CASSEYVGGAVGGYTF
TRBJ1-1 TRBV18 CASSPQGTGTNTEAFF
TRBJ2-3 TRBV29-1 CSARLWDDYTQYF
TRBJ1-5 TRBV18 CASSEQSNQPQHF
TRBJ2-3 TRBV28 CASSLWTGRGADTQYF
TRBJ2-3 TRBV9 CASSETPTSGSTDTQYF
TRBJ2-7 TRBV4-2 CASSQGPLREPPYEQYF
TRBJ1-2 TRBV5-1 CASSGRTGGDYGYTF
TRBJ2-7 TRBV10-3 CAISDFRRPGWF
TRBJ1-6 TRBV28 CASSPLISNSPLHF
TRBJ2-7 TRBV9 CASSPRQGRVHEQYF